The TCR beta chain described here comes from a study of T cell repertoires in cytomegalovirus infection. TCRdb re-analysed the reads in MiXCR, keeping a single row per CDR3 protein. This repertoire shows almost 300,000 distinct CDR3 sequences, about 8.8% found once; its top ten account for approximately 2.3%. V was pared by 7 bases and J by 4 bases, with 10 bases of the junction left unmatched. There are 16 residues in the CDR3. Per the germline V gene, CDR1 is SGHTA and CDR2 is FQGNSA. This clonotype occurred many times. Source material: PBMCs. The chain recombines TRBV7-2 with TRBJ1-3; 10 bases are shared with TRBD1. This sequence was found in a human donor in good health (CMV status not recorded). Some clones in this sample may be carry-over from other donors' samples. The CDR3 loop is CASIPPGQGVGNTIYF. The CDR3 bases are TGTGCCAGCATCCCCCCCGGACAGGGGGTAGGAAACACCATATATTTT.